The next 12 T cell receptor beta chains were all read from a single sample in a study of CD8 T cells in ankylosing spondylitis (dated by TCRdb to about 2017). The receptor library was made with 5' RACE. Sequencing was carried out with an Illumina HiSeq 2500. TCRdb reanalyzed the raw reads on its own, using fastp at Q25 for trimming and MiXCR for clone calling, and kept in-frame beta chains. A single entry per CDR3 protein holds the most common genes and DNA from its merged rows. Present in this sample are 300,000 to 350,000 distinct CDR3 sequences, around a tenth of which were seen just once. The leading ten clones occupy roughly 9.2% of the sample. The specimen was blood, either unsorted or a sorted T cell fraction (not recorded which). The receptors stem from a female donor with ankylosing spondylitis or in good health (not recorded which).

At least ten counts were recorded for this clonotype. CDR3 amino acids: CASSQDRASGLRETQYF. In DNA, the CDR3 is TGTGCCAGCAGCCAAGATAGGGCTAGCGGTTTAAGAGAGACCCAGTACTTC. The gene calls are TRBV4-2 and TRBJ2-5; the match to TRBD2 covers 7 bases. Unmatched junction bases numbered 11, after V lost 0 bases and J lost 4 bases. Germline V gives CDR1 LGHNA, CDR2 YNFKEQ. The CDR3 has 17 residues.

This clonotype has a single count. This rearrangement joins TRBV18 to TRBJ1-2; D uncertain. The CDR3 runs to 15 residues. The germline gives CDR1 KGHSH, CDR2 LQKENI. The V gene lost 3 bases and the J gene lost 5 bases, with 16 bases spanning the gap. The CDR3, as DNA: TGTGCCAGCTCACCGATCGGTCCTAATCAATATGGCTACACCTTC. Its protein product is CASSPIGPNQYGYTF. Full variable domain (missing parts from reference TRBV18 and TRBJ1-2): NAGVMQNPRHLVRRRGQEARLRCSPMKGHSHVYWYRQLPEEGLKFMVYLQKENIIDESGMPKERFSAEFPKEGPSILRIQQVVRGDSAAYFCASSPIGPNQYGYTFGSGTRLTVV.

There are many counts of this clonotype. The genes are TRBV12-3 or TRBV12-4 and TRBJ1-2; 7 nucleotides match TRBD1. V lost 1 base and J lost 7; bases outside the gene matches: 6. The CDR3 extends over 14 amino acids. The CDR3 sequence: CASSLDGTASGYTF. The CDR3 nucleotides are TGTGCCAGCAGTTTAGATGGGACAGCTTCTGGCTACACCTTC.

Worth noting for this clonotype: This clone may be a read error of a much larger clone one base away. No conserved phenylalanine or tryptophan ends this CDR3, so it is likely a read error. CDR3: CASSPRTGQMAFS. CDR3 coding DNA: TGTGCCAGCAGCCCCAGGACAGGCCAAATGGCTTTCTCT. The chain links TRBV7-9 to TRBJ1-1, with 7 positions matching TRBD1. Germline CDR1 SEHNR, CDR2 FQNEAQ (reference sequence). Germline trimming cut 5 bases from V and 11 bases from J; bases unmatched to any gene: 11. The CDR3 length is 13 residues.

This clonotype was observed at least ten times. The chain is built from TRBV20-1 and TRBJ2-7, with D maybe TRBD1 (5 bases). Germline V gives CDR1 DFQATT, CDR2 SNEGSKA (reference sequence). The CDR3 contains 11 residues. The germline V and J ends were trimmed by 5 bases and 6 bases, with 11 bases remaining between them. CDR3 sequence: CSAVGAIEQYF. In DNA, the CDR3 is TGCAGTGCTGTTGGGGCTATCGAGCAGTACTTC.

This clonotype was found many times. The chain joins TRBV5-1 to TRBJ2-3, with TRBD2 identical over 9 bases. J was trimmed by 3 bases and V by 4 bases; bases with no gene match: 3. Germline V gives CDR1 SGHRS, CDR2 YFSETQ. The CDR3 sequence is 14 residues long. The CDR3 reads CASSLTSGTDTQYF. The CDR3 coding sequence is TGCGCCAGCAGCCTGACTAGCGGAACAGATACGCAGTATTTT. The full variable domain, in which reference TRBV5-1 and TRBJ2-3 provide the parts outside the CDR3, is KAGVTQTPRYLIKTRGQQVTLSCSPISGHRSVSWYQQTPGQGLQFLFEYFSETQRNKGNFPGRFSGRQFSNSRSEMNVSTLELGDSALYLCASSLTSGTDTQYFGPGTRLTVL.

The chain combines TRBV20-1 with TRBJ2-3; D not resolved. The V gene lost 6 bases and the J gene lost 7 bases, with 17 bases spanning the gap. Germline V gene lookup returns CDR1 DFQATT and CDR2 SNEGSKA (reference sequence). This CDR3 has 13 amino acids. The CDR3 DNA sequence: TGCAGTGCAGGCGCCAGGCCGCGGAATACGCAGTATTTT. Translation gives CSAGARPRNTQYF.

This clonotype was seen repeatedly, ten times or more. The J gene is TRBJ2-3, the V gene TRBV7-3, with D tentatively TRBD2 (5 bases). Germline CDR1 SGHTA, CDR2 FQGTGA. The germline V and J ends were trimmed by 1 base and 7 bases, with 12 bases remaining between them. CDR3 length: 14 residues. The DNA for the CDR3 is TGTGCCAGCAGCTTAAGGCCCGACGGGAATACGCAGTATTTT. Protein sequence: CASSLRPDGNTQYF.

This clonotype was counted ten times or more. The gene calls are TRBV7-2 and TRBJ2-1; TRBD2 might be the D (6 bases). The CDR3 is made up of 14 amino acids. Looked up from germline, CDR1 is SGHTA and CDR2 is FQGNSA. V was shortened by 0 bases and J by 7 bases, with 10 bases between the two germline ends. The CDR3 DNA follows: TGTGCCAGCAGCTTAGCTAATGGGGGGAATGAGCAGTTCTTC. It encodes CASSLANGGNEQFF.

This clonotype was observed many times. The rearrangement uses TRBV29-1 and TRBJ2-7; D might be TRBD1 or TRBD2, each matching 5 bases. The V and J ends lost 6 bases and 2 bases respectively, with 11 bases between them. This CDR3 spans 12 amino acids. From germline, CDR1 is SQVTM and CDR2 ANQGSEA. The CDR3 coding sequence is TGCAGCGTCGGGACCTCGGCCTACGAGCAGTACTTC. Its protein product is CSVGTSAYEQYF.

The chain couples TRBV3-1 to TRBJ2-1; 11 bases align to TRBD2. The V segment lost 1 base and the J segment 5 bases; nucleotides outside the gene matches: 7. The CDR3 is made up of 17 amino acids. Germline loops: CDR1 LGHDT, CDR2 YNNKEL (reference sequence). CDR3 amino acids: CASSQVPPSGGNNEQFF. CDR3 bases: TGTGCCAGCAGCCAAGTTCCGCCTAGCGGGGGGAACAATGAGCAGTTCTTC.

This clonotype was detected only a few times. This rearrangement joins TRBV28 to TRBJ2-7; no clear D gene. V was cut by 6 bases and J by 1 base, with 28 bases left in between. The CDR3 covers 19 residues. Germline V gene lookup returns CDR1 MDHEN and CDR2 SYDVKM. CDR3 residues: CASSSSPARALGYSYEQYF. The CDR3, as DNA: TGTGCCAGCAGCAGTTCCCCCGCCAGAGCCCTGGGCTATTCCTACGAGCAGTACTTC.